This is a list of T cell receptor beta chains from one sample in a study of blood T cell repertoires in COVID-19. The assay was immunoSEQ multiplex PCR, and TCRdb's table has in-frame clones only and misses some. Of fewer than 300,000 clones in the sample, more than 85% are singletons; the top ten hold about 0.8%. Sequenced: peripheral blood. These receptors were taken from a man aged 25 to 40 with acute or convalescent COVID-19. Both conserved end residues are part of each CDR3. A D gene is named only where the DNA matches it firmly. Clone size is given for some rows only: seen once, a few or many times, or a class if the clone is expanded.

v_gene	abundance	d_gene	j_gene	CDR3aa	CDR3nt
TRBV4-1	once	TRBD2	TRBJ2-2	CASSHLGLPNTGELFF	TGCGCCAGCAGCCACTTGGGACTACCGAACACCGGGGAGCTGTTTTTT
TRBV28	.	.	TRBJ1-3	CASSGNTIYF	TGTGCCAGCTCGGGGAACACCATATATTTT
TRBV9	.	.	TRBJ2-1	CASSVVGTLPNEQFF	TGTGCCAGCAGCGTAGTTGGGACACTCCCTAATGAGCAGTTCTTC
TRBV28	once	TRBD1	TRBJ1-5	CASSGTGQGASNQPQHF	TGTGCCAGCAGTGGTACTGGACAGGGTGCAAGCAATCAGCCCCAGCATTTT
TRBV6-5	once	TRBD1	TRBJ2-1	CASSQQDRTPNEQFF	TGTGCCAGCAGCCAACAGGACAGGACCCCCAATGAGCAGTTCTTC
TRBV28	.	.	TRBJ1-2	CASSGGMGWRYTF	TGTGCCAGCAGTGGGGGGATGGGTTGGCGCTACACCTTC
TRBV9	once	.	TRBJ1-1	CASSGPGDTEAFF	TGTGCCAGCAGCGGTCCGGGGGATACTGAAGCTTTCTTT
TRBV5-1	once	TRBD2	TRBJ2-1	CASSLTRGGGYNEQFF	TGCGCCAGCAGCTTGACCCGCGGGGGGGGGTACAATGAGCAGTTCTTC
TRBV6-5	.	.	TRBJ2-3	CASKGFGSGADTQYF	TGTGCCAGCAAAGGTTTTGGCAGCGGAGCGGATACGCAGTATTTT
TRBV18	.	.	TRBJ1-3	CASSPRQVDGNTIYF	TGTGCCAGCTCCCCTCGACAGGTAGATGGAAACACCATATATTTT
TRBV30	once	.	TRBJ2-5	CAWSVHETQYF	TGTGCCTGGAGTGTACACGAGACCCAGTACTTC
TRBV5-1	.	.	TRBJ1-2	CASSADGTSGGYGYTF	TGCGCCAGCAGCGCTGACGGGACCTCCGGGGGCTATGGCTACACCTTC
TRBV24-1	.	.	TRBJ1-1	CATSDLGARQGTEAFF	TGTGCCACCAGTGATCTGGGGGCGCGTCAGGGCACTGAAGCTTTCTTT
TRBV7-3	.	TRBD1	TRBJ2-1	CASSLRTGGILGSYNEQFF	TGTGCCAGCAGCTTACGGACAGGGGGTATTTTGGGCTCCTACAATGAGCAGTTCTTC
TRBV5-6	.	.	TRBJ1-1	CASSWTGGLRYTEAFF	TGTGCCAGCAGCTGGACCGGAGGCTTGAGGTATACTGAAGCTTTCTTT
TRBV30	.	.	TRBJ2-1	CAWSSGGNEQFF	TGTGCCTGGAGTTCCGGGGGCAATGAGCAGTTCTTC
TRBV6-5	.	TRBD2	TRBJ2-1	CASSYLFSGGYNEQFF	TGTGCCAGCAGTTACCTGTTTAGCGGGGGCTACAATGAGCAGTTCTTC
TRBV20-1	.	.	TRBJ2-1	CSARALYEQFF	TGCAGTGCTAGAGCCCTTTATGAGCAGTTCTTC
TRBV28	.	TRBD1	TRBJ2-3	CASSWGQGSSTDTQYF	TGTGCCAGCAGCTGGGGACAGGGGTCAAGCACAGATACGCAGTATTTT
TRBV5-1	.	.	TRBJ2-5	CASSATESDGTQYF	TGCGCCAGCAGCGCGACAGAGAGTGACGGGACCCAGTACTTC
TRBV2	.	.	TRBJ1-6	CASSLTGDGFNSPLHF	TGTGCCAGCAGTTTGACAGGAGACGGCTTCAATTCACCCCTCCACTTT
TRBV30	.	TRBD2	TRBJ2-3	CAWSGGGAADTQYF	TGTGCCTGGAGTGGCGGGGGGGCCGCAGATACGCAGTATTTT
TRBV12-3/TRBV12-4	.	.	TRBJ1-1	CASSLVRDSGAFF	TGTGCCAGCAGTTTAGTGAGGGACTCGGGAGCTTTCTTT
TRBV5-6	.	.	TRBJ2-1	CASSLVGASNEQFF	TGTGCCAGCAGCTTGGTGGGGGCTTCCAATGAGCAGTTCTTC
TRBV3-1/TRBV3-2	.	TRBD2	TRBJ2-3	CASSQPGTSGSVQYF	TGTGCCAGCAGCCAGCCCGGGACTAGCGGGAGTGTGCAGTATTTT
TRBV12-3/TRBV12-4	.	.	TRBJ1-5	CASSFGRQPQHF	TGTGCCAGCAGTTTTGGTCGGCAGCCCCAGCATTTT
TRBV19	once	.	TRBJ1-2	CASTSGIRYGYTF	TGTGCCAGTACCTCAGGGATTCGGTATGGCTACACCTTC
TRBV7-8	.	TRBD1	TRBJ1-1	CASSQETGLQAFF	TGTGCCAGCAGCCAAGAGACAGGGCTACAGGCTTTCTTT
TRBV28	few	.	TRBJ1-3	CASSSSPYSGNTIYF	TGTGCCAGCAGCTCGAGCCCTTACTCTGGAAACACCATATATTTT
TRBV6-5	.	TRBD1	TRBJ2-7	CASSYTGTAVSYEQYF	TGTGCCAGCAGTTACACGGGGACAGCGGTCTCCTACGAGCAGTACTTC
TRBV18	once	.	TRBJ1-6	CASSPGLDNSPLHF	TGTGCCAGCTCACCGGGACTCGATAATTCACCCCTCCACTTT
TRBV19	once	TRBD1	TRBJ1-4	CASSISGQDNEKLFF	TGTGCCAGTAGTATAAGCGGACAGGATAATGAAAAACTGTTTTTT
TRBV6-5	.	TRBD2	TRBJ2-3	CASSLGLAGDADTQYF	TGTGCCAGCAGTTTAGGCCTAGCGGGAGACGCAGATACGCAGTATTTT
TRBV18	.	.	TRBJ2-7	CASSASGYEQYF	TGTGCCAGCTCAGCCTCAGGGTACGAGCAGTACTTC
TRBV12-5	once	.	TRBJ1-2	CASGFEGAYGYTF	TGTGCTAGTGGTTTCGAGGGTGCCTATGGCTACACCTTC
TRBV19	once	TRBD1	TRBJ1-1	CASSLQGGITEAFF	TGTGCCAGTAGTCTTCAAGGGGGCATCACTGAAGCTTTCTTT
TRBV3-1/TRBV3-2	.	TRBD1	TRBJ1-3	CASSQLTGYTGNTIYF	TGTGCCAGCAGCCAACTGACAGGGTACACTGGAAACACCATATATTTT
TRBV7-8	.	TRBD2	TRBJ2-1	CASSFQVAGGFQGTYNEQFF	TGTGCCAGCAGCTTCCAGGTAGCGGGAGGGTTTCAGGGCACCTACAATGAGCAGTTCTTC
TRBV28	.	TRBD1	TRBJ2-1	CASSLRGQGRDEQFF	TGTGCCAGCAGTTTGCGGGGACAGGGGAGGGATGAGCAGTTCTTC
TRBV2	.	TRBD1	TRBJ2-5	CASRTWDRGGRETQYF	TGTGCCAGCAGGACCTGGGACAGGGGAGGCCGAGAGACCCAGTACTTC
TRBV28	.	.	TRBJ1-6	CASSLRVTSYNSPLHF	TGTGCCAGCAGTTTGAGGGTTACCTCCTATAATTCACCCCTCCACTTT
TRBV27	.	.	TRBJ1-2	CASSFRAANYGYTF	TGTGCCAGCAGTTTCAGGGCCGCTAACTATGGCTACACCTTC
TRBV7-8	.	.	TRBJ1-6	CASRNREILNSPLHF	TGTGCCAGTAGGAACCGGGAGATACTAAATTCACCCCTCCACTTT
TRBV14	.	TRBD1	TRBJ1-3	CASSWDSSGNTIYF	TGTGCCAGCAGCTGGGACAGCTCTGGAAACACCATATATTTT
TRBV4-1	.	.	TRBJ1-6	CASSADPYNSPLHF	TGCGCCAGCAGTGCAGATCCTTATAATTCACCCCTCCACTTT
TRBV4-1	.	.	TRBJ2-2	CASRPRVANTGELFF	TGCGCCAGCAGGCCACGGGTAGCGAACACCGGGGAGCTGTTTTTT
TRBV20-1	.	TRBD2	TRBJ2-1	CSPGGRGQFF	TGCAGCCCGGGGGGGCGTGGGCAGTTCTTC
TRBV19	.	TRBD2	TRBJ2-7	CASSTDLAGISYEQYF	TGTGCCAGTAGTACAGACCTAGCGGGCATCTCCTACGAGCAGTACTTC
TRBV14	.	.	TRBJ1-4	CASSQRAGPNEKLFF	TGTGCCAGCAGTCAAAGAGCGGGGCCGAATGAAAAACTGTTTTTT
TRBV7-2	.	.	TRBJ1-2	CASTSGGEGVYGYTF	TGTGCCAGCACCTCGGGAGGGGAGGGCGTCTATGGCTACACCTTC
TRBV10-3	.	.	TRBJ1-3	CAISEDNTGNTIYF	TGTGCCATCAGTGAAGACAATACTGGAAACACCATATATTTT